The 30 T cell receptor beta chains reported below all come from one sample, sequenced in a study of control samples from healthy donors and cancer patients. Assay used: immunoSEQ multiplex PCR; TCRdb lists only in-frame clones, some missing. In the table there are fewer than 200,000 clones, around 94% of which are singletons. Sequenced: blood. Receptors were obtained from a man aged 25 to 40 in good health.

This clone was counted only a few times. This chain uses TRBV28 with TRBJ2-7; a weak D match, TRBD1 (5 bases). The V and J ends lost 6 bases and 0 bases respectively, with 15 bases between them. This CDR3 region has 15 residues. The germline CDR1 and CDR2 sequences are MDHEN and SYDVKM. In DNA, the CDR3 is TGTGCCAGCAGACCTCCACAGGTTAGCTCCTACGAGCAGTACTTC. Protein sequence: CASRPPQVSSYEQYF.

The chain couples TRBV5-1 to TRBJ2-1; 11 nucleotides line up with TRBD2. From germline, CDR1 is SGHRS and CDR2 YFSETQ. This CDR3 has 16 amino acids. The junction had 3 bases not matched to a gene; V was cut back by 2 bases and J by 2 bases. CDR3 sequence reads: CASSLTGLAAYNEQFF. The DNA of the CDR3 is TGCGCCAGCAGCTTAACGGGACTAGCGGCCTACAATGAGCAGTTCTTC.

The V call is TRBV24-1, the J call TRBJ1-2; 9 nucleotides match TRBD1. The CDR3 has 15 amino acids. V shed 7 bases, J shed 7 bases, and the junction held 12 bases outside the gene matches. CDR1 is KGHDR, CDR2 SFDVKD, per germline. CDR3 sequence reads: CATRPPGQGFGGYTF. The CDR3 DNA sequence: TGTGCCACCAGACCTCCGGGACAGGGATTTGGTGGCTACACCTTC.

The chain is built from TRBV30 and TRBJ2-7; possibly TRBD2 for D (5 bases). This CDR3 spans 13 amino acids. Germline-derived CDR1 and CDR2 are GTSNPN and SVGIG (reference sequence). The V and J ends lost 4 bases and 7 bases respectively, with 17 bases between them. The DNA for the CDR3 is TGTGCCTGGACCCCGGACTGGGCCGGGGAGCAGTACTTC. Its protein is CAWTPDWAGEQYF.

This clone has a single count. The J gene is TRBJ1-2, the V gene TRBV29-1; TRBD1 might be the D (5 bases). The CDR3 has 13 residues. CDR1 SQVTM and CDR2 ANQGSEA come from the germline V gene. Trimming took off 4 bases at V and 7 bases at J, with 16 bases between the two ends. The DNA for the CDR3 is TGCAGCGTTGGCGGGCAGGGAATCGGTGGCTACACCTTC. This codes for CSVGGQGIGGYTF.

The rearrangement links TRBV7-6 to TRBJ2-3; 8 nucleotides match TRBD2. This CDR3 is built from 18 residues. V lost 1 base and J lost 0; bases outside the gene matches: 9. Germline lookup yields CDR1 SGHVS and CDR2 FNYEAQ. The CDR3 nucleotides are TGTGCCAGCAGCTTAGGGTCTGCGATAGCGGGGAGCACAGATACGCAGTATTTT. It codes for CASSLGSAIAGSTDTQYF.

The chain carries TRBV27 and TRBJ2-7, with 9 bases matching TRBD2. The CDR3 sequence is 16 residues long. In germline, CDR1 is MNHEY, CDR2 SMNVEV (reference sequence). V shed 7 bases and J 5 bases; nucleotides not matched to a gene: 15. In nucleotides, the CDR3 is TGTGCCAGCACCCTAACCCCCGGGACTAGCCTCCACGAGCAGTACTTC. It translates to CASTLTPGTSLHEQYF.

This clone was recorded once. The chain employs TRBV7-6 and TRBJ2-4; maybe TRBD1 (5 bases). This CDR3 is built from 16 residues. Trimming removed 5 bases at V and 0 bases at J, with 14 bases between. Germline CDR1 SGHVS, CDR2 FNYEAQ. The CDR3 here is CASSLGVQGAKNIQYF. CDR3 in DNA: TGTGCCAGCAGCCTCGGAGTTCAGGGAGCCAAAAACATTCAGTACTTC. The full variable domain, completed using reference TRBV7-6 and TRBJ2-4, is GAGVSQSPRYKVTKRGQDVALRCDPISGHVSLYWYRQALGQGPEFLTYFNYEAQQDKSGLPNDRFSAERPEGSISTLTIQRTEQRDSAMYRCASSLGVQGAKNIQYFGAGTRLSVL.

The chain links TRBV6-6 to TRBJ1-2; 7 bases are shared with TRBD1. The CDR3 runs 15 residues. Trimming took 1 base from V and 6 from J; bases not matched to a gene: 8. Per germline, CDR1 MNHNY and CDR2 SVGAGI (reference sequence). CDR3 residues: CASSYWAGGVDGYTF. The CDR3 nucleotides read TGTGCCAGCAGTTACTGGGCAGGGGGTGTAGATGGCTACACCTTC.

The chain carries TRBV6-4 and TRBJ1-1; no reliable D call. Trimming removed 3 bases from V and 1 base from J, with 6 bases in between. The germline CDR1 and CDR2 sequences are MRHNA and SNTAGT. This CDR3 comprises 13 residues. This CDR3 is CASSDEANTEAFF. CDR3 bases: TGTGCCAGCAGTGATGAAGCGAACACTGAAGCTTTCTTT.

A single count supports this clone. The chain recombines TRBV7-2 with TRBJ1-2; 9 nucleotides align to TRBD1. CDR1 and CDR2 from the germline V gene are SGHTA and FQGNSA. Trimming at V came to 5 bases and at J to 4 bases, leaving 8 bases not matched to a gene. The CDR3 has 15 amino acids. The CDR3 bases are TGTGCCAGCAGCACCCGGACAGGGGAGATCTATGGCTACACCTTC. It yields the protein CASSTRTGEIYGYTF.

The gene calls are TRBV14 and TRBJ1-3; D gene uncertain. V was shortened by 5 bases and J by 7 bases, with 12 bases between the two germline ends. The CDR3 has 13 amino acids. Germline V gene sequence: CDR1 SGHDN, CDR2 FVKESK. The CDR3 DNA reads as TGTGCCAGCAGCACGGCCTTTCGGAACACCATATATTTT. Protein product: CASSTAFRNTIYF. Variable domain in full (rest from reference TRBV14 and TRBJ1-3): EAGVTQFPSHSVIEKGQTVTLRCDPISGHDNLYWYRRVMGKEIKFLLHFVKESKQDESGMPNNRFLAERTGGTYSTLKVQPAELEDSGVYFCASSTAFRNTIYFGEGSWLTVV.

The V and J genes are TRBV13 and TRBJ1-6, with D unresolved. The CDR3 has 13 residues. Trimming removed 2 bases from V and 9 bases from J, with 8 bases in between. The germline V gene has CDR1 PRHDT and CDR2 FYEKMQ (reference sequence). CDR3 nucleotide sequence: TGTGCCAGCAGCTTATCCGGGGTTTCACCCCTCCACTTT. Protein product: CASSLSGVSPLHF.

This sequence joins TRBV4-1 and TRBJ1-1; perhaps TRBD1 as D (6 bases). Germline V gene data show CDR1 as MGHRA and CDR2 as YSYEKL. The V and J ends lost 3 bases and 6 bases respectively, with 17 bases between them. The CDR3 consists of 15 residues. This chain's CDR3 is CASSQMAGAEAEAFF. CDR3 nucleotide sequence: TGCGCCAGCAGCCAGATGGCGGGGGCGGAGGCTGAAGCTTTCTTT.

As concerns this clone: An end of the junction does not agree with germline; a read error may underlie this. The chain links TRBV5-6 to TRBJ1-2; no clear D gene. The germline V gene encodes CDR1 SGHDT and CDR2 YYEEEE. This CDR3 region has 12 residues. The CDR3 region is CASSLGVSQIAF. The CDR3 nucleotides are TGTGCCAGCAGCTTGGGGGTCAGCCAGATCGCCTTC.

The V gene is TRBV7-9, the J gene TRBJ1-2, with 8 nucleotides matching TRBD1. V shed 3 bases and J 3 bases; nucleotides not matched to a gene: 3. Germline loops: CDR1 SEHNR, CDR2 FQNEAQ (reference sequence). The CDR3 consists of 14 residues. The chain's CDR3 is CASSFQGADYGYTF. CDR3 bases: TGTGCCAGCAGCTTTCAGGGGGCGGACTATGGCTACACCTTC. Filled out from reference TRBV7-9 and TRBJ1-2, the complete variable domain reads DTGVSQNPRHKITKRGQNVTFRCDPISEHNRLYWYRQTLGQGPEFLTYFQNEAQLEKSRLLSDRFSAERPKGSFSTLEIQRTEQGDSAMYLCASSFQGADYGYTFGSGTRLTVV.

The table lists this clone with a few counts. The chain joins TRBV7-2 to TRBJ2-7; D not certain. V shed 6 bases and J shed 0 bases, with 12 bases lying between them. CDR1 is SGHTA and CDR2 is FQGNSA in the germline V gene. The CDR3 is made up of 14 amino acids. For the CDR3, the DNA is TGTGCCAGCAGTTGGTCAGGCAGCTCCTACGAGCAGTACTTC. Its translation is CASSWSGSSYEQYF.

The V call is TRBV2, the J call TRBJ2-1; 12 bases are shared with TRBD2. CDR1 and CDR2 (germline): SNHLY, FYNNEI. The CDR3 is 15 amino acids. The junction had 19 bases not matched to a gene; V was cut back by 11 bases and J by 14 bases. The CDR3 sequence: CAGAPTSGSPKTEFF. The CDR3 region has the DNA TGTGCCGGCGCGCCGACTAGCGGGAGCCCAAAGACGGAGTTCTTC. Supplemented by reference TRBV2 and TRBJ2-1, the full variable domain reads EPEVTQTPSHQVTQMGQEVILRCVPISNHLYFYWYRQILGQKVEFLVSFYNNEISEKSEIFDDQFSVERPDGSNFTLKIRSTKLEDSAMYFCAGAPTSGSPKTEFFGPGTRLTVL.

J is TRBJ1-6 and V is TRBV9, with D perhaps matching TRBD1 (5 bases). This CDR3 region has 15 residues. V lost 4 bases, J lost 3 bases, and 11 bases lay in between. CDR1 is SGDLS and CDR2 is YYNGEE in the germline V gene. CDR3 DNA: TGTGCCAGCAGCATAGACAGTATCTATAATTCACCCCTCCACTTT. Translated: CASSIDSIYNSPLHF.

The chain joins TRBV7-9 to TRBJ1-2, with TRBD1 matching 7 bases. The germline V gene encodes CDR1 SEHNR and CDR2 FQNEAQ (reference sequence). The CDR3 sequence is 16 residues long. The V and J ends lost 5 bases and 0 bases, in that order; junction bases with no gene match: 9. CDR3 region: CASSGRDREANYGYTF. CDR3 bases: TGTGCCAGCAGCGGTAGGGACAGAGAAGCTAACTATGGCTACACCTTC.

This clone was observed once. This chain links TRBV4-2 with TRBJ1-2; 7 bases are a match to TRBD1. The CDR3 totals 16 residues. Germline V gene sequence: CDR1 LGHNA, CDR2 YNFKEQ. J gave up 1 base and V 3 bases, and 8 bases lay outside the gene matches. Here the CDR3 DNA reads TGTGCCAGCAGCCAGCTTTCCCAGGGGGGTAACTATGGCTACACCTTC. Translating it yields CASSQLSQGGNYGYTF.

The chain links TRBV5-1 to TRBJ2-7; 8 nucleotides line up with TRBD2. This CDR3 is built from 15 residues. V lost 4 bases to trimming and J lost 3 bases; unmatched junction nucleotides: 9. Germline CDR1 SGHRS, CDR2 YFSETQ. CDR3: CASSPVGGEGYEQYF. CDR3 DNA sequence: TGCGCCAGCAGCCCGGTCGGGGGGGAAGGCTACGAGCAGTACTTC.

The genes are TRBV6-5 and TRBJ1-2; maybe TRBD1 (6 bases). V dropped 6 bases and J dropped 7 bases, with 18 bases sitting between them. There are 14 residues in the CDR3. Per the germline V gene, CDR1 is MNHEY and CDR2 is SVGAGI. The DNA for the CDR3 is TGTGCCAGCAGCGACCAGGGAGGCAGGGGTGGCTACACCTTC. It is translated as CASSDQGGRGGYTF.

A single count supports this clone. The CDR3 DNA follows: TGTGCCAGCAGCCAAGTCAGTGCGGGCCTTGCACCGTCCTACGAGCAGTACTTC. This codes for CASSQVSAGLAPSYEQYF. The chain combines TRBV4-2 with TRBJ2-7, with D possibly TRBD2 on 5 matching bases. Trimming took 1 base from V and 1 from J, leaving 20 bases between them. The germline CDR1 and CDR2 sequences are LGHNA and YNFKEQ. There are 18 residues in the CDR3.

This rearrangement joins TRBV11-2 to TRBJ2-5; no definite D call. The length of the CDR3 is 13 residues. Germline CDR1 SGHAT, CDR2 FQNNGV. Trimming removed 0 bases at V and 4 bases at J, with 6 bases between. This CDR3 reads CASSLDGRETQYF. The DNA of the CDR3 is TGTGCCAGCAGCTTAGACGGGCGAGAGACCCAGTACTTC.

This chain joins TRBV3-1 (or the pseudogene TRBV3-2) and TRBJ1-3; unclear D gene. CDR1 and CDR2 (germline): LGHDT, YNNKEL (reference sequence). CDR3 length: 16 amino acids. V was cut by 0 bases and J by 0 bases, with 9 bases left in between. CDR3 loop: CASSQDQLLSGNTIYF. CDR3 bases: TGTGCCAGCAGCCAAGATCAGCTTCTCTCTGGAAACACCATATATTTT.

This clone was picked up one time. The chain uses TRBV9 and TRBJ2-7; D gene unclear. CDR1 is SGDLS, CDR2 YYNGEE, per germline. The CDR3 loop spans 14 amino acids. The V end lost 3 bases, the J end lost 1 base, and 11 bases lay between the germline ends. In nucleotides, the CDR3 is TGTGCCAGCAGCGAGACCAGGAATTCCTACGAGCAGTACTTC. As protein: CASSETRNSYEQYF.

The chain is built from TRBV9 and TRBJ2-5, with 13 bases matching TRBD2. Germline V gene data show CDR1 as SGDLS and CDR2 as YYNGEE. The V gene end was trimmed by 4 bases and the J gene end by 7 bases; junction bases not matched to a gene: 13. The CDR3 spans 17 residues. CDR3 in DNA: TGTGCCAGCAGCCCCGCCCCGAGACTAGCGGGAGGACTGACCCAGTACTTC. Encoded protein: CASSPAPRLAGGLTQYF.

The chain uses TRBV6-1 and TRBJ1-1, with D tentatively TRBD1 (5 bases). Between the trimmed V and J ends, which lost 4 bases and 0 bases, there was a span of 15 bases. Per germline, CDR1 MNHNS and CDR2 SASEGT. This CDR3 spans 16 amino acids. Written as DNA, the CDR3 is TGTGCCAGCAGTGCTATAGGGGTCCCCCTGAACACTGAAGCTTTCTTT. Protein: CASSAIGVPLNTEAFF.

The V gene is TRBV6-2 or TRBV6-3, the J gene TRBJ1-5; 7 bases line up with TRBD1. Trimming took 2 bases from V and 5 from J; bases not matched to a gene: 3. The CDR3 has 14 amino acids. In germline, CDR1 is MNHEY, CDR2 SVGEGT. The CDR3 nucleotides are TGTGCCAGCAGTTACACAGGGGAGGATCAGCCCCAGCATTTT. Translated, it gives CASSYTGEDQPQHF.